Below, 7 T cell receptor beta chains from the same sample are listed, as sequenced in a study of CD8+CD57+ T cells in acquired aplastic anemia. Investigators profiled TCR beta VDJ and CDR3 from genomic DNA template. TCRdb used MiXCR to reprocess the reads, holding one entry per CDR3 protein. The table has nearly 60,000 distinct CDR3 sequences, around 60% seen once. The sequenced patients had an expansion of CD8+CD57+ cells seen by flow cytometry. The sample taken for sequencing was sorted CD4+, CD8+, or CD8+CD57+ T cells (not recorded which) from PBMCs. Receptors originate from a human donor with aplastic anemia.

In its sample, this clonotype was seen once. The J gene is TRBJ2-5, the V gene TRBV4-1; D remains ambiguous. This CDR3 contains 15 residues. Germline lookup yields CDR1 MGHRA and CDR2 YSYEKL. The V end was cut by 1 base, the J end by 2 bases, with 11 bases between. The CDR3 bases are TGCGCCAGCAGCCAAGCAGCAGAAATTCAAGAGACCCAGTACTTC. Translated, it gives CASSQAAEIQETQYF.

This clonotype was seen repeatedly, ten times or more. The chain has TRBV7-9 and TRBJ1-2, with a weak D call TRBD1 (5 bases). Per the germline V gene, CDR1 is SEHNR and CDR2 is FQNEAQ (reference sequence). With 2 bases removed from V and 6 bases from J, the gap between germline ends came to 13 bases. The CDR3 runs to 14 residues. CDR3 DNA: TGTGCCAGCAGCTTATCAGGCAGGGTCGATGGCTACACCTTC. Encoded protein: CASSLSGRVDGYTF.

The chain joins TRBV15 to TRBJ2-6; 11 bases line up with TRBD1. The germline gives CDR1 LNHNV, CDR2 YYDKDF (reference sequence). This CDR3 is built from 18 residues. The V gene end was trimmed by 1 base and the J gene end by 0 bases; junction bases not matched to a gene: 2. CDR3 nucleotides: TGTGCCACCAGCAGAGCCGGGACAGGGGGCTCTGGGGCCAACGTCCTGACTTTC. Encoded protein: CATSRAGTGGSGANVLTF.

The chain employs TRBV2 and TRBJ1-1; D is undetermined. The V gene's germline CDR1 is SNHLY and CDR2 FYNNEI. V lost 6 bases to trimming and J lost 1 base, with 12 bases between them. There are 14 residues in the CDR3. The CDR3 DNA is TGTGCCAGCAGGACTCGGACGAGGAACACTGAAGCTTTCTTT. Its protein product is CASRTRTRNTEAFF.

This rearrangement joins TRBV3-1 to TRBJ2-5, with a weak D call TRBD2 (6 bases). CDR3 length equals 17 residues. Trimming pared 5 bases from V and 4 bases from J, leaving 23 bases between. The germline CDR1 and CDR2 sequences are LGHDT and YNNKEL (reference sequence). This CDR3 is CASSSPGRGLNLETQYF. CDR3 DNA sequence: TGTGCCAGCAGCTCACCCGGGCGGGGCTTGAATTTAGAGACCCAGTACTTC.

The chain employs TRBV5-1 and TRBJ2-1, with D maybe TRBD1 (7 bases). The CDR3 has 15 amino acids. Trimming cost V 7 bases and J 0 bases, with 14 bases left between them. Germline CDR1 SGHRS, CDR2 YFSETQ. CDR3 bases: TGCGCCAGCGGCGGAGGGGGCAGCTCCTACAATGAGCAGTTCTTC. This encodes CASGGGGSSYNEQFF. The full variable domain, its missing parts supplied by reference TRBV5-1 and TRBJ2-1, is KAGVTQTPRYLIKTRGQQVTLSCSPISGHRSVSWYQQTPGQGLQFLFEYFSETQRNKGNFPGRFSGRQFSNSRSEMNVSTLELGDSALYLCASGGGGSSYNEQFFGPGTRLTVL.

Turning to this clonotype: A read error is likely, as this CDR3 ends without the conserved phenylalanine or tryptophan. The J gene is TRBJ2-3, the V gene TRBV7-8, with 8 positions matching TRBD1. CDR1 and CDR2 from the germline V gene are SGHVS and FQNEAQ. Losses at the gene ends were 5 bases for V and 7 bases for J; bases not matched to a gene: 8. The CDR3 runs 14 residues. CDR3 in DNA: TGTGCCAGCAGCCCAGGACAGGGAGCGAATACGCAGTATTCT. Encoded protein: CASSPGQGANTQYS.